One and the same sample provided the 31 T cell receptor beta chains below, sequenced in a study of blood T cell repertoires in COVID-19. Here immunoSEQ multiplex PCR was the method, and the copy in TCRdb shows in-frame clones only, minus some. The sample includes about 130,000 clones, around three quarters of them seen just once. Sequencing was done on a sample of peripheral blood. Source of these receptors: a man in his forties with active or convalescent COVID-19.

This clone was picked up one time. The chain has TRBV6-6 and TRBJ2-7, with D perhaps matching TRBD1 (6 bases). The V gene's germline CDR1 is MNHNY and CDR2 SVGAGI (reference sequence). With 6 bases removed from V and 4 bases from J, the gap between germline ends came to 16 bases. CDR3 length: 14 residues. The CDR3 nucleotides are TGTGCCAGCAGACACAGGGACGGCTGGTACGAGCAGTACTTC. It translates to CASRHRDGWYEQYF.

The chain links TRBV19 to TRBJ1-1; tentatively, D is TRBD1 (5 bases). CDR1 and CDR2 from the germline V gene are LNHDA and SQIVND (reference sequence). This CDR3 has 14 amino acids. Trimming cost V 6 bases and J 1 base, with 12 bases left between them. CDR3 sequence (DNA): TGTGCCAGTAGGATCGACAGCAAGAACACTGAAGCTTTCTTT. Translated: CASRIDSKNTEAFF. Variable domain in full (rest from reference TRBV19 and TRBJ1-1): DGGITQSPKYLFRKEGQNVTLSCEQNLNHDAMYWYRQDPGQGLRLIYYSQIVNDFQKGDIAEGYSVSREKKESFPLTVTSAQKNPTAFYLCASRIDSKNTEAFFGQGTRLTVV.

The chain employs TRBV6-5 and TRBJ1-5; possible D gene TRBD1, 6 bases. Germline-derived CDR1 and CDR2 are MNHEY and SVGAGI. The V end lost 5 bases, the J end lost 5 bases, and 10 bases lay between the germline ends. The CDR3 spans 13 residues. The DNA of the CDR3 is TGTGCCAGCAGTAAGTACAGGGATCAGCCCCAGCATTTT. It encodes CASSKYRDQPQHF.

A few counts support this clone. The V and J genes are TRBV13 and TRBJ2-1; D not certain. Germline V gene lookup returns CDR1 PRHDT and CDR2 FYEKMQ (reference sequence). Trimming took off 5 bases at V and 15 bases at J, with 20 bases between the two ends. This CDR3 region has 13 residues. As DNA, the CDR3 is TGTGCCAGCAGCCTGATGATGTCAGGTATCCGGTTCTTC. Translation gives CASSLMMSGIRFF.

The J gene is TRBJ2-7, the V gene TRBV19; weak D call: TRBD1 (6 bases). V gave up 4 bases and J gave up 4 bases, with 11 bases separating them. This CDR3 spans 13 amino acids. CDR1 is LNHDA, CDR2 SQIVND, per germline (reference sequence). The CDR3 is CASSTTGIYEQYF. The CDR3 bases are TGTGCCAGTAGTACGACAGGAATATACGAGCAGTACTTC.

Here the CDR3 reads CATSDPLLTGPDTGELFF. The CDR3, as DNA: TGTGCCACCAGTGACCCCCTCTTGACAGGGCCCGACACCGGGGAGCTGTTTTTT. This chain uses TRBV24-1 with TRBJ2-2; 7 bases fit TRBD1. V was pared by 4 bases and J by 3 bases, with 13 bases of the junction left unmatched. Germline loops: CDR1 KGHDR, CDR2 SFDVKD. The CDR3 runs 18 residues.

The chain couples TRBV5-6 to TRBJ2-3; the D gene is possibly TRBD2 (5 bases). Trimming shortened V by 6 bases and J by 1 base, and 18 bases separated the two germline ends. From germline, CDR1 is SGHDT and CDR2 YYEEEE. This CDR3 is built from 16 residues. The CDR3, as DNA: TGTGCCAGCAACTCCCTGGGGTCCGGGGGCACAGATACGCAGTATTTT. It encodes CASNSLGSGGTDTQYF.

V usage is TRBV5-1 and J usage is TRBJ1-1; possibly TRBD1 for D (6 bases). This CDR3 comprises 15 residues. V was cut by 4 bases and J by 3 bases, with 16 bases left in between. Germline loops: CDR1 SGHRS, CDR2 YFSETQ. The CDR3: CASSIQTGSDTEAFF. The CDR3 nucleotides are TGCGCCAGCAGCATACAAACAGGGTCTGACACTGAAGCTTTCTTT.

The chain couples TRBV29-1 to TRBJ1-3; D gene unclear. The CDR3 length is 15 residues. Per germline, CDR1 SQVTM and CDR2 ANQGSEA. Trimming removed 1 base at V and 0 bases at J, with 10 bases between. DNA of the CDR3: TGCAGCGTTGAAGGCACAGCATTCTCTGGAAACACCATATATTTT. Translating it yields CSVEGTAFSGNTIYF.

V gene TRBV5-1 combines with J gene TRBJ1-3; D unclear. This CDR3 region has 16 residues. Germline V gene lookup returns CDR1 SGHRS and CDR2 YFSETQ. Trimming took off 4 bases at V and 4 bases at J, with 18 bases between the two ends. CDR3: CASSPVGPSVGNTIYF. The CDR3 bases are TGCGCCAGCAGCCCTGTCGGTCCCTCTGTAGGAAACACCATATATTTT.

The chain links TRBV2 to TRBJ2-1; D gene uncertain. Between the trimmed V and J ends, which lost 6 bases and 3 bases, there was a span of 6 bases. This CDR3 has 12 residues. Germline CDR1 SNHLY, CDR2 FYNNEI. The CDR3 loop is CASRPVYNEQFF. DNA of the CDR3: TGTGCCAGCAGACCGGTCTACAATGAGCAGTTCTTC. The full variable domain, with the rest looked up from reference TRBV2 and TRBJ2-1, is EPEVTQTPSHQVTQMGQEVILRCVPISNHLYFYWYRQILGQKVEFLVSFYNNEISEKSEIFDDQFSVERPDGSNFTLKIRSTKLEDSAMYFCASRPVYNEQFFGPGTRLTVL.

This clone has a single count. The junction departs from germline at one end; a sequencing error may be responsible. This chain links TRBV6-5 with TRBJ1-1; perhaps TRBD1 as D (5 bases). Germline V gene lookup returns CDR1 MNHEY and CDR2 SVGAGI. The CDR3 totals 12 residues. CDR3 nucleotide sequence: TGTGCCACCACAGGACAAACTTCTGAGGCTTTCTTT. It yields the protein CATTGQTSEAFF.

The V call is TRBV10-3, the J call TRBJ2-7; 8 bases align to TRBD1. Trimming removed 6 bases from V and 6 bases from J; junction bases left unmatched: 10. Germline CDR1 is ENHRY and CDR2 is SYGVKD. This CDR3 has 14 residues. Written as DNA, the CDR3 is TGTGCCATCAGGCCGGACAGGGAATTGACCGAGCAGTACTTC. Translated, it gives CAIRPDRELTEQYF.

This clone has more than one count but fewer than ten. The chain uses TRBV6-5 and TRBJ2-2; 7 nucleotides match TRBD2. Germline CDR1 reads MNHEY; CDR2 reads SVGAGI. V lost 7 bases, J lost 1 base, and 3 bases stayed unmatched. The CDR3 is 14 amino acids. The CDR3 protein is CASTRGVNTGELFF. For the CDR3, the DNA is TGTGCCAGCACCCGGGGGGTGAACACCGGGGAGCTGTTTTTT.

Only one count was recorded for this clone. The chain joins TRBV12-3 or TRBV12-4 to TRBJ1-1; no firm D call. V was clipped by 1 base and J by 11 bases, with 11 bases between them. This CDR3 has 12 residues. In DNA form, the CDR3 reads TGTGCCAGCAGTTTAGGATCCAACCGGGCTTTCTTT. It specifies CASSLGSNRAFF.

The chain couples TRBV19 to TRBJ1-1; D remains unclear. Germline V CDR1 and CDR2: LNHDA, SQIVND (reference sequence). The CDR3 covers 13 residues. V was cut by 7 bases and J by 5 bases, with 14 bases left in between. This CDR3 is CASTAGRRTEAFF. CDR3 in DNA: TGTGCCAGTACTGCGGGGAGAAGAACTGAAGCTTTCTTT.

CDR3 in amino acids: CASSPPGGTEAFF. The CDR3 nucleotides are TGTGCCAGCAGCCCGCCGGGGGGCACTGAAGCTTTCTTT. V gene TRBV5-5 combines with J gene TRBJ1-1; D may be TRBD1 (5 bases). The length of the CDR3 is 13 residues. Germline lookup yields CDR1 SGHKS and CDR2 YYEKEE (reference sequence). The V end was cut by 4 bases, the J end by 4 bases, with 11 bases between.

This chain joins TRBV7-3 and TRBJ1-1, with 10 positions matching TRBD1. Trimming removed 5 bases from V and 8 bases from J; junction bases left unmatched: 2. Germline V gene sequence: CDR1 SGHTA, CDR2 FQGTGA. The CDR3 sequence is 12 residues long. The CDR3 DNA reads as TGTGCCAGCAGCATGACAGGGGGCGAAGCTTTCTTT. This sequence encodes CASSMTGGEAFF.

The genes are TRBV12-3 or TRBV12-4 and TRBJ1-5; D gene ambiguous. There are 13 residues in the CDR3. V gave up 7 bases and J gave up 2 bases, with 9 bases separating them. Here the CDR3 reads CASMWERNQPQHF. The CDR3 DNA is TGTGCCAGCATGTGGGAGCGCAATCAGCCCCAGCATTTT.

This clone was detected once. J is TRBJ2-3 and V is TRBV7-9; tentatively, D is TRBD1 (6 bases). Germline V lookup: CDR1 SEHNR, CDR2 FQNEAQ (reference sequence). V was shortened by 5 bases and J by 4 bases, with 10 bases between the two germline ends. The CDR3 covers 13 residues. This CDR3 is CASSPTGPDTQYF. The CDR3 DNA sequence: TGTGCCAGCAGCCCCACAGGGCCAGATACGCAGTATTTT.

The chain uses TRBV18 and TRBJ2-1, with D tentatively TRBD1 (5 bases). The V gene lost 1 base and the J gene lost 14 bases, with 9 bases spanning the gap. CDR1 is KGHSH, CDR2 LQKENI, per germline. This CDR3 spans 11 amino acids. The CDR3 nucleotides are TGTGCCAGCTCACCACAGGGGAAAAAGTTCTTC. It codes for CASSPQGKKFF. Combining the CDR3 with reference TRBV18 and TRBJ2-1 gives the whole variable domain NAGVMQNPRHLVRRRGQEARLRCSPMKGHSHVYWYRQLPEEGLKFMVYLQKENIIDESGMPKERFSAEFPKEGPSILRIQQVVRGDSAAYFCASSPQGKKFFGPGTRLTVL.

In its sample, this clone was seen a few times. This CDR3 is also generated by other DNA sequences in the sample. This chain uses TRBV6-6 with TRBJ2-3; D perhaps matches TRBD2 (5 bases). Trimming stripped 6 bases from V and 3 bases from J, with 10 bases between. This CDR3 comprises 13 residues. Germline V gene data show CDR1 as MNHNY and CDR2 as SVGAGI (reference sequence). The CDR3, as DNA: TGTGCCAGCAGCTGGACTTCAACAGATACGCAGTATTTT. It specifies CASSWTSTDTQYF.

V is TRBV5-5 and J is TRBJ1-1, with D hard to call. Germline loops: CDR1 SGHKS, CDR2 YYEKEE (reference sequence). With 4 bases removed from V and 4 bases from J, the gap between germline ends came to 11 bases. CDR3 length equals 13 residues. In nucleotides, the CDR3 is TGTGCCAGCAGCCTCGTAGTTACCACTGAAGCTTTCTTT. Translating gives CASSLVVTTEAFF.

The chain joins TRBV6-2 or TRBV6-3 to TRBJ2-6; maybe TRBD2 (6 bases). The CDR3 length is 15 residues. Trimming took 5 bases from V and 1 from J, leaving 9 bases between them. CDR1 is MNHEY and CDR2 is SVGEGT in the germline V gene. CDR3 coding DNA: TGTGCCAGCAGTCGAGGAGGGTCTGGGGCCAACGTCCTGACTTTC. Translated: CASSRGGSGANVLTF.

The V and J genes are TRBV3-1 (or the pseudogene TRBV3-2) and TRBJ2-1; D not resolved. CDR1 and CDR2 (germline): LGHDT, YNNKEL (reference sequence). The V and J ends lost 2 bases and 3 bases respectively, with 14 bases between them. The CDR3 sequence is 16 residues long. Here the CDR3 reads CASSQMAGLLYNEQFF. In DNA, the CDR3 is TGTGCCAGCAGCCAAATGGCAGGCTTACTCTACAATGAGCAGTTCTTC.

For the CDR3, the DNA is TGTGCCAGCAGCGTAACCCCCCCTAGCGGGGGTGGGGAGCTGTTTTTT. Translating it yields CASSVTPPSGGGELFF. This chain joins TRBV9 and TRBJ2-2, with 10 bases identical to TRBD2. Per germline, CDR1 SGDLS and CDR2 YYNGEE. Trimming removed 1 base from V and 8 bases from J; junction bases left unmatched: 8. CDR3 length: 16 residues.

This clone was counted between two and nine times. The chain carries TRBV5-1 and TRBJ2-7, with a possible D match to TRBD2 (5 bases). Trimming took off 3 bases at V and 3 bases at J, with 16 bases between the two ends. The germline gives CDR1 SGHRS, CDR2 YFSETQ. The CDR3 totals 15 residues. The CDR3 DNA follows: TGCGCCAGCAGCTGGTGGGCTGGCGAGGGCTACGAGCAGTACTTC. Protein sequence: CASSWWAGEGYEQYF.

J is TRBJ1-6 and V is TRBV10-3; no clear D gene. This CDR3 contains 16 residues. The V and J ends lost 4 bases and 0 bases respectively, with 10 bases between them. The germline gives CDR1 ENHRY, CDR2 SYGVKD. CDR3 in amino acids: CAISGERSSYNSPLHF. DNA of the CDR3: TGTGCCATCAGTGGGGAGAGAAGCTCCTATAATTCACCCCTCCACTTT.

This clone was counted between two and nine times. V is TRBV6-5 and J is TRBJ1-1; D unresolved. The germline V gene encodes CDR1 MNHEY and CDR2 SVGAGI. Trimming left V 8 bases short and J 3 bases short, with 16 bases between. This CDR3 region has 14 residues. The CDR3 is CASVYREWDTEAFF. The CDR3 DNA sequence: TGTGCCAGCGTCTATCGGGAGTGGGACACTGAAGCTTTCTTT.

The chain employs TRBV19 and TRBJ2-5; 9 bases match TRBD1. The CDR3 spans 16 residues. Trimming took 4 bases from V and 3 from J; bases not matched to a gene: 9. Germline assignment: CDR1 LNHDA and CDR2 SQIVND (reference sequence). CDR3 residues: CASSTRQGGTKETQYF. CDR3 sequence (DNA): TGTGCCAGTAGTACCCGACAGGGGGGGACGAAAGAGACCCAGTACTTC.

V usage is TRBV20-1 and J usage is TRBJ2-5, with D tentatively TRBD2 (5 bases). Germline assignment: CDR1 DFQATT and CDR2 SNEGSKA (reference sequence). This CDR3 is built from 12 residues. Trimming stripped 3 bases from V and 5 bases from J, with 10 bases between. CDR3 DNA sequence: TGCAGTGCTAGTGGAGGCCTGGAGACCCAGTACTTC. It specifies CSASGGLETQYF.